This TCR beta chain was identified during a study of T cell responses to AZD1222 COVID-19 vaccine. On the study more broadly: Investigators merged groups given second doses at roughly 4 or roughly 12 weeks. Study conclusions and caveats: At 160-218 and 743-854, vaccine-associated CD4 TCRs were dominant, and they spanned spike. It was only a handful of AZD1222 recipients who were seropositive at baseline.

Repertoires were generated with immunoSEQ multiplex PCR, while TCRdb's copy carries only in-frame clones and drops some. Of 100,000 to 150,000 clones in the sample, roughly nine tenths were seen once. Worth noting for this clone: The antigen is unknown.

Sequences were derived from peripheral blood, sampled on day 0 of AZD1222 vaccination. This TCR came from an adult in good health.

CDR3 region: CAWSTGSGVNTEAFF. The CDR3 region has the DNA TGTGCCTGGAGCACAGGGAGCGGTGTGAACACTGAAGCTTTCTTT. The chain has TRBV30 and TRBJ1-1, with D maybe TRBD1 (6 bases). The CDR3 length is 15 residues. V lost 3 bases, J lost 0 bases, and 14 bases lay in between. Germline CDR1 reads GTSNPN; CDR2 reads SVGIG (reference sequence).